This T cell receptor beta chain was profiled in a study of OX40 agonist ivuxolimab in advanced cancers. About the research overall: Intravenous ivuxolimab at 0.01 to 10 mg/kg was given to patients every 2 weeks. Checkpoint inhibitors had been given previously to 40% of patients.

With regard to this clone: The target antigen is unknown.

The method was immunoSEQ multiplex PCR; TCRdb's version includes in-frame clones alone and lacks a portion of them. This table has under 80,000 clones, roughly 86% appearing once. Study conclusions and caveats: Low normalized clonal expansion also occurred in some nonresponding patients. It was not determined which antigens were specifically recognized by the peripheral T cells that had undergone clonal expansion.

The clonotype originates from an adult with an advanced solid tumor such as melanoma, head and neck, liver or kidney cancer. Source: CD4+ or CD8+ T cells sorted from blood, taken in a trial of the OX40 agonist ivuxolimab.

The CDR3 loop is CASSRGPPGKDEQFF. Here the CDR3 DNA reads TGTGCCAGCAGCAGGGGCCCGCCGGGAAAGGATGAGCAGTTCTTC. The chain combines TRBV5-6 with TRBJ2-1; D may be TRBD1 or TRBD2 (5 bases each). The germline V gene has CDR1 SGHDT and CDR2 YYEEEE. V was shortened by 4 bases and J by 8 bases, with 19 bases between the two germline ends. This CDR3 has 15 amino acids.